One and the same sample provided the 3 T cell receptor beta chains below, sequenced in a study of somatic mutations in cytotoxic T cells in rheumatoid arthritis. Some clones are missing from TCRdb's copy, which holds only in-frame ones; the method was immunoSEQ multiplex PCR. Among approximately 17,000 clones, roughly 80% were seen once, and the ten largest hold roughly 16%. Input material: CD8+ T cells sorted from blood. The receptors were gathered from an adult with rheumatoid arthritis.

The V call is TRBV2, the J call TRBJ2-1; D is ambiguous. The CDR3 runs 12 residues. Germline-derived CDR1 and CDR2 are SNHLY and FYNNEI. V lost 7 bases, J lost 0 bases, and 4 bases lay in between. The CDR3 is CASKSSYNEQFF. Here the CDR3 DNA reads TGTGCCAGCAAGAGCTCCTACAATGAGCAGTTCTTC.

The chain couples TRBV19 to TRBJ2-3; D is unclear. Per the germline V gene, CDR1 is LNHDA and CDR2 is SQIVND (reference sequence). Trimming removed 4 bases at V and 3 bases at J, with 11 bases between. The length of the CDR3 is 14 residues. In nucleotides, the CDR3 is TGTGCCAGTAGTAAGGGAAGAACAACAGATACGCAGTATTTT. Translation gives CASSKGRTTDTQYF.

The CDR3: CASSPGGTHEQYF. DNA of the CDR3: TGTGCCAGCAGTCCCGGAGGGACTCACGAGCAGTACTTC. This rearrangement joins TRBV6-5 to TRBJ2-7; possible D gene TRBD2, 6 bases. The V gene lost 5 bases and the J gene lost 5 bases, with 13 bases spanning the gap. Germline CDR1 is MNHEY and CDR2 is SVGAGI. CDR3 length equals 13 residues.